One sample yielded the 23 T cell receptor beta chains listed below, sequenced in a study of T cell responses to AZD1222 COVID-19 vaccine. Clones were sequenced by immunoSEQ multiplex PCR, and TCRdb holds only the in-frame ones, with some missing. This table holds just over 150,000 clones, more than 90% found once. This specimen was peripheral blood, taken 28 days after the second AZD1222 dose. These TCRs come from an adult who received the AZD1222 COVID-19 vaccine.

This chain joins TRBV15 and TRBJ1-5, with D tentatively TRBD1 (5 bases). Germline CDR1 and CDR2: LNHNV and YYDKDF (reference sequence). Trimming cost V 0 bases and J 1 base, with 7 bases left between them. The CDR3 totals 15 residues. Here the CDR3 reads CATSRDSGSNQPQHF. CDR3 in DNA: TGTGCCACCAGCAGAGACTCAGGGAGCAATCAGCCCCAGCATTTT.

The CDR3: CASSFGDQVAYNEQFF. The CDR3 DNA is TGTGCCAGCAGCTTCGGGGACCAGGTCGCTTACAATGAGCAGTTCTTC. The chain recombines TRBV13 with TRBJ2-1; D might be TRBD1 or TRBD2, each matching 5 bases. Germline values: CDR1 PRHDT, CDR2 FYEKMQ (reference sequence). The CDR3 is 16 residues long. The V and J ends lost 3 bases and 4 bases respectively, with 16 bases between them.

The chain's CDR3 is CASSLLGRPGELFF. In DNA form, the CDR3 reads TGTGCCAGCTCACTACTAGGGCGGCCCGGGGAGCTGTTTTTT. This chain links TRBV18 with TRBJ2-2, with a weak D call TRBD2 (5 bases). The CDR3 is 14 residues long. The germline CDR1 and CDR2 sequences are KGHSH and LQKENI. The V end was cut by 4 bases, the J end by 6 bases, with 12 bases between.

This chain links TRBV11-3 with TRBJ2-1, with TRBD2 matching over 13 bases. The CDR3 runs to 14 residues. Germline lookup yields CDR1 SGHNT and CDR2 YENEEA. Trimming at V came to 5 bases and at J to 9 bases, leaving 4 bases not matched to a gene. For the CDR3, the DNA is TGTGCCAGCAGCGGACTAGCGGGAGAGGGTGAGCAGTTCTTC. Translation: CASSGLAGEGEQFF.

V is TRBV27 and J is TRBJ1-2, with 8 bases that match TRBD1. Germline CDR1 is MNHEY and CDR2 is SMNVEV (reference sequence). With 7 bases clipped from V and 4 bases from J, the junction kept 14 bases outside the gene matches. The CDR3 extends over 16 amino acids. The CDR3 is CASILAGGQFPYGYTF. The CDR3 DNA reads TGTGCCAGCATCCTGGCAGGGGGCCAATTCCCCTATGGCTACACCTTC.

CDR3 DNA sequence: TGTGCCAGCAGCTTACCGCAGGGTCGCGGGACTAATGAAAAACTGTTTTTT. It is translated as CASSLPQGRGTNEKLFF. This chain connects TRBV7-9 to TRBJ1-4; weak D call: TRBD1 (5 bases). V was cut by 2 bases and J by 2 bases, with 15 bases left in between. CDR3 length equals 17 residues. Germline CDR1 SEHNR, CDR2 FQNEAQ (reference sequence).

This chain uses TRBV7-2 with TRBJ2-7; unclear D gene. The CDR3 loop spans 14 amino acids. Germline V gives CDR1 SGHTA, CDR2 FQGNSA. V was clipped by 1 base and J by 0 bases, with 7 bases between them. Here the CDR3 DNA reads TGTGCCAGCAGCTTAGGACCCCTCTCCTACGAGCAGTACTTC. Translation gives CASSLGPLSYEQYF.

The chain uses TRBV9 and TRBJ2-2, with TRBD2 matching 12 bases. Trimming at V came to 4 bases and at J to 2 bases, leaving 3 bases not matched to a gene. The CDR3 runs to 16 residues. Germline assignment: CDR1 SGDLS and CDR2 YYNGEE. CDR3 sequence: CASSRLAGANTGELFF. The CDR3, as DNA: TGTGCCAGCAGCAGACTAGCGGGGGCTAACACCGGGGAGCTGTTTTTT.

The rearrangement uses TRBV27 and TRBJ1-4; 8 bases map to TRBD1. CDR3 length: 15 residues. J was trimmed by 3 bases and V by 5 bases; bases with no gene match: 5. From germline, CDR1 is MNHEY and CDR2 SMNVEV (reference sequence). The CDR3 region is CASSRTGLSNEKLFF. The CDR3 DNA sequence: TGTGCCAGCAGTCGGACAGGGCTTTCTAATGAAAAACTGTTTTTT.

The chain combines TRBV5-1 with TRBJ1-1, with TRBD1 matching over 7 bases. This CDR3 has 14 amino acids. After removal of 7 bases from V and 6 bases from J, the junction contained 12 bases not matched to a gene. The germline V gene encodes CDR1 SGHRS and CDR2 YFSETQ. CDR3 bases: TGCGCCAGCCGGACAGGCAGGGCGTTCTCTGAAGCTTTCTTT. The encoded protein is CASRTGRAFSEAFF.

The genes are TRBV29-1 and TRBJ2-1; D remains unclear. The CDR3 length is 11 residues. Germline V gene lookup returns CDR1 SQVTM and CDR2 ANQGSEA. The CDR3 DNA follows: TGCAGAGCTGACGGCCTTGAAGAGCAGTTCTTC. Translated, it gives CRADGLEEQFF.

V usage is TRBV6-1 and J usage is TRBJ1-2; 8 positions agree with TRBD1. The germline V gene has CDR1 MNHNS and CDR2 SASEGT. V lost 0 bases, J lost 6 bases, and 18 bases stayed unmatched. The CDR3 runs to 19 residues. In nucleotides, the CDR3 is TGTGCCAGCAGTGAAGCGGGACCGGGACAGGTTCATCCCCTCGATGGCTACACCTTC. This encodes CASSEAGPGQVHPLDGYTF.

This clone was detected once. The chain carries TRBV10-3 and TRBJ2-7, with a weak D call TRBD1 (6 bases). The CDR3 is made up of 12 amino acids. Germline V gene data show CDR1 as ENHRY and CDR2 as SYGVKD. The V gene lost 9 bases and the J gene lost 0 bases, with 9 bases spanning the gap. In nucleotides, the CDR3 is TGTGCCATTGGACAGAGCTCCTACGAGCAGTACTTC. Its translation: CAIGQSSYEQYF.

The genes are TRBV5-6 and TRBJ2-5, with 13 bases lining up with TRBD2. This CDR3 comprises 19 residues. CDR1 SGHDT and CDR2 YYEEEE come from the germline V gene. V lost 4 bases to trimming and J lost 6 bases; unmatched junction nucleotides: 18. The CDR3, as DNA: TGTGCCAGCAGCCTTAGCTCCAACGTGATGACTAGCGGGGGGCAGACCCAGTACTTC. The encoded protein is CASSLSSNVMTSGGQTQYF.

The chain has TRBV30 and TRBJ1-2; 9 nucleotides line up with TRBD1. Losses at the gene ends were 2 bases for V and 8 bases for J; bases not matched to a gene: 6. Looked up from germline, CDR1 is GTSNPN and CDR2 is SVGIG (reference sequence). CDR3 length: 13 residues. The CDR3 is CAWSLGQGLGYTF. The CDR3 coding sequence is TGTGCCTGGAGTCTCGGACAGGGGCTCGGCTACACCTTC. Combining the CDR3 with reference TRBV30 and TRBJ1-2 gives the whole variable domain SQTIHQWPATLVQPVGSPLSLECTVEGTSNPNLYWYRQAAGRGLQLLFYSVGIGQISSEVPQNLSASRPQDRQFILSSKKLLLSDSGFYLCAWSLGQGLGYTFGSGTRLTVV.

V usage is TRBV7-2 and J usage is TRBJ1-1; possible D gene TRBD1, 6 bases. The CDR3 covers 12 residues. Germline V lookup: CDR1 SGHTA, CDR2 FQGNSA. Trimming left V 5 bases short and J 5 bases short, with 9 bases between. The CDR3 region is CASSQGGTEAFF. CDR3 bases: TGTGCCAGCAGCCAAGGGGGGACTGAAGCTTTCTTT.

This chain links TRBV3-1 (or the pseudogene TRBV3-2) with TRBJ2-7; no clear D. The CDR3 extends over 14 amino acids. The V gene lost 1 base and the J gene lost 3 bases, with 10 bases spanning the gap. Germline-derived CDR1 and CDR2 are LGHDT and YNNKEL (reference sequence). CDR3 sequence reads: CASSQGLSVYEQYF. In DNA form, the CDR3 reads TGTGCCAGCAGCCAAGGGTTGTCAGTCTACGAGCAGTACTTC.

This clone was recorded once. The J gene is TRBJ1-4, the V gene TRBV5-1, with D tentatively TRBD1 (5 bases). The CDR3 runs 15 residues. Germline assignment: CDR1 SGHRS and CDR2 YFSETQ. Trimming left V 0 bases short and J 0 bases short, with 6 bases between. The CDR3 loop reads CASSLGGATNEKLFF. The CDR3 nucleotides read TGCGCCAGCAGCTTGGGAGGGGCAACTAATGAAAAACTGTTTTTT.

CDR3 DNA: TGTGCCAGCAGCTTGCGACAGGGAGATGTAAAGGGAAACACCATATATTTT. This codes for CASSLRQGDVKGNTIYF. V is TRBV7-2 and J is TRBJ1-3, with 7 positions matching TRBD1. The CDR3 has 17 amino acids. V was clipped by 3 bases and J by 4 bases; unmatched bases: 12. Looked up from germline, CDR1 is SGHTA and CDR2 is FQGNSA.

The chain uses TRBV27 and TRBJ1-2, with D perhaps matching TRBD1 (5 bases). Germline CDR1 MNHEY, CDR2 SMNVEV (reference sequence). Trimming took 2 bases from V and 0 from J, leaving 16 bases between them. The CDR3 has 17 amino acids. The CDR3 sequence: CASSLLGGRGPNYGYTF. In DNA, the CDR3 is TGTGCCAGCAGTTTACTTGGTGGGAGGGGTCCTAACTATGGCTACACCTTC.

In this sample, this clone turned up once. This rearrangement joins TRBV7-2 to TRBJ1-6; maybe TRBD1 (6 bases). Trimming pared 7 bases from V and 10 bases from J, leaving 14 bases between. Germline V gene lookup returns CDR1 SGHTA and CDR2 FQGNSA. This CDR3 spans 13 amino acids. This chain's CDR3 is CASMGGRGSPLHF. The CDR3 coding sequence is TGTGCCAGCATGGGGGGGCGCGGGTCACCCCTCCACTTT. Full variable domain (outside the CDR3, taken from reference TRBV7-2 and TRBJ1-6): GAGVSQSPSNKVTEKGKDVELRCDPISGHTALYWYRQSLGQGLEFLIYFQGNSAPDKSGLPSDRFSAERTGGSVSTLTIQRTQQEDSAVYLCASMGGRGSPLHFGNGTRLTVT.

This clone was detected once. Here the CDR3 DNA reads TGTGCCAGCTCACCACCAGGACTAGGCTCCTACAATGAGCAGTTCTTC. Translating it yields CASSPPGLGSYNEQFF. This chain uses TRBV18 with TRBJ2-1; 7 bases map to TRBD2. V trimming: 0 bases; J trimming: 0 bases; junction bases outside the gene matches: 2. Germline V gene lookup returns CDR1 KGHSH and CDR2 LQKENI. This CDR3 region has 16 residues.

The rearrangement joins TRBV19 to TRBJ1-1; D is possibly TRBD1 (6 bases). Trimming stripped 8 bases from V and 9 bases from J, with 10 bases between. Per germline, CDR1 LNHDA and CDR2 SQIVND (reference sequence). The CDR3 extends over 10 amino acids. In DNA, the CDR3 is TGTGCCAGTGGGGACATCCAAGCTTTCTTT. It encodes CASGDIQAFF.